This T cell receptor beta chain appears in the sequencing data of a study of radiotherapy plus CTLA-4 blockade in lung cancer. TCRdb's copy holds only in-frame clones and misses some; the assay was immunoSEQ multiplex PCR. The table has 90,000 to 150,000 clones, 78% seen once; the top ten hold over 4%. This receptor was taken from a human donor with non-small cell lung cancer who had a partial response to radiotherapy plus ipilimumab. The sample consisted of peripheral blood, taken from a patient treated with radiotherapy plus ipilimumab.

The chain's CDR3 is CASSLEGGGNSPLHF. CDR3 in DNA: TGCGCCAGCAGCTTGGAAGGGGGTGGGAATTCACCCCTCCACTTT. The chain uses TRBV5-1 and TRBJ1-6; the D gene is possibly TRBD1 (6 bases). The CDR3 runs to 15 residues. With 0 bases removed from V and 7 bases from J, the gap between germline ends came to 11 bases. Germline V gene data show CDR1 as SGHRS and CDR2 as YFSETQ.